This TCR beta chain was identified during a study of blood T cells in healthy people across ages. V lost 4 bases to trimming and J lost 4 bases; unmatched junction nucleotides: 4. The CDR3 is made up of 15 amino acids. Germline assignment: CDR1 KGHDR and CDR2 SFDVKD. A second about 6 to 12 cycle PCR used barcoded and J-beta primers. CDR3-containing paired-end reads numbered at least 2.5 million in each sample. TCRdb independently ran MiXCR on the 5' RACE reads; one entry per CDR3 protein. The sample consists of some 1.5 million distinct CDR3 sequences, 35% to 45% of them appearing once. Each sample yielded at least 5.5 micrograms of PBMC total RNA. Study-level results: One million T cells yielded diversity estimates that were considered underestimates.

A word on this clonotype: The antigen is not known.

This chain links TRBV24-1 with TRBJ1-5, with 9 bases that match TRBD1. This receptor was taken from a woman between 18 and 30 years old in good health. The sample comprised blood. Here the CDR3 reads CATSEAGTGNQPQHF. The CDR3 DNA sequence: TGTGCCACCAGTGAGGCCGGGACAGGGAATCAGCCCCAGCATTTT.